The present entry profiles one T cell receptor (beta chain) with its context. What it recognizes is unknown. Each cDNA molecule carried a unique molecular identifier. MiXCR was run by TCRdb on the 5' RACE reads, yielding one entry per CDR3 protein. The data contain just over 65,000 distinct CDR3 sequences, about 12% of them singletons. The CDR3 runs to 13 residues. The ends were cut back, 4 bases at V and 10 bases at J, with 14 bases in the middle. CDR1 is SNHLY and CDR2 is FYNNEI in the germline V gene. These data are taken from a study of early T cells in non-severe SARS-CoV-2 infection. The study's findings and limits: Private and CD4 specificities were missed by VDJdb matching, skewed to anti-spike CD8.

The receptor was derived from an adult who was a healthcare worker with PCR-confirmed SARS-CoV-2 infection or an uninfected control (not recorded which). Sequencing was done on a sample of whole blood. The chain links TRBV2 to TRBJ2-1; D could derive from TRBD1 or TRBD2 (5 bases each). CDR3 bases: TGTGCCAGCAGTGCTTTCGGGGCTTCGGAGCAGTTCTTC. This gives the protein CASSAFGASEQFF.